Presented here are 18 T cell receptor beta chains from one specimen sequenced in a study of beta chain features in type 1 diabetes. Every isolated RNA sample was fully reverse transcribed, so sequencing captured expressed TCRB transcripts. Method: immunoSEQ multiplex PCR; TCRdb's copy keeps in-frame clones and lacks some. The sample includes some 500,000 clones, about 10% of them seen just once. Specimen: naive CD4+ T cells from blood. The source of these receptors is a woman between 18 and 30 years old in good health.

With regard to this clone: Additional DNA sequences in this sample encode the identical CDR3. The chain uses TRBV7-9 and TRBJ2-1, with TRBD2 identical over 7 bases. V dropped 2 bases and J dropped 5; count of bases not matched to a gene: 3. The CDR3 is 14 amino acids. Germline loops: CDR1 SEHNR, CDR2 FQNEAQ (reference sequence). The CDR3 DNA reads TGTGCCAGCAGCTTATCCGGGACTAACAATGAGCAGTTCTTC. It translates to CASSLSGTNNEQFF.

The genes are TRBV9 and TRBJ1-5; no clear D. V lost 4 bases and J 3 bases, leaving 11 bases between the germline ends. Germline loops: CDR1 SGDLS, CDR2 YYNGEE. This CDR3 region has 14 residues. The CDR3 DNA reads TGTGCCAGCAGCTATGGAGCTACCAATCAGCCCCAGCATTTT. It is translated as CASSYGATNQPQHF. The entire variable domain, with the rest obtained from reference TRBV9 and TRBJ1-5, is as follows: DSGVTQTPKHLITATGQRVTLRCSPRSGDLSVYWYQQSLDQGLQFLIQYYNGEERAKGNILERFSAQQFPDLHSELNLSSLELGDSALYFCASSYGATNQPQHFGDGTRLSIL.

The chain couples TRBV7-9 to TRBJ2-5; D unresolved. The CDR3 contains 12 residues. The germline gives CDR1 SEHNR, CDR2 FQNEAQ (reference sequence). The germline V and J ends were trimmed by 1 base and 5 bases, with 5 bases remaining between them. The CDR3 loop is CASSLEEETQYF. DNA of the CDR3: TGTGCCAGCAGCTTAGAGGAGGAGACCCAGTACTTC. The whole variable domain, remainder taken from reference TRBV7-9 and TRBJ2-5, is DTGVSQNPRHKITKRGQNVTFRCDPISEHNRLYWYRQTLGQGPEFLTYFQNEAQLEKSRLLSDRFSAERPKGSFSTLEIQRTEQGDSAMYLCASSLEEETQYFGPGTRLLVL.

The table lists this clone with a few counts. The chain employs TRBV5-1 and TRBJ2-2, with no clear D. The CDR3 runs to 13 residues. Germline V gene data show CDR1 as SGHRS and CDR2 as YFSETQ. Trimming took 1 base from V and 5 from J, leaving 6 bases between them. The CDR3 sequence: CASSLTATGELFF. CDR3 sequence (DNA): TGCGCCAGCAGCTTGACGGCGACCGGGGAGCTGTTTTTT.

The table lists this clone with a few counts. The chain joins TRBV7-3 to TRBJ2-7; 8 positions agree with TRBD1. Per germline, CDR1 SGHTA and CDR2 FQGTGA. The length of the CDR3 is 13 residues. V gave up 5 bases and J gave up 5 bases; unmatched junction bases: 5. The CDR3 here is CASSRTGGNEQYF. The CDR3 DNA reads as TGTGCCAGCAGCCGCACAGGGGGAAACGAGCAGTACTTC.

The chain combines TRBV4-3 with TRBJ1-1; 7 nucleotides match TRBD1. The V gene's germline CDR1 is LGHNA and CDR2 YSLEER. CDR3 length equals 15 residues. V was pared by 0 bases and J by 11 bases, with 12 bases of the junction left unmatched. The CDR3 protein is CASSQDWSGGMKAFF. For the CDR3, the DNA is TGCGCCAGCAGCCAAGATTGGTCAGGGGGAATGAAGGCTTTCTTT.

This clone has only a few counts. This same CDR3 is encoded by further DNA sequences in the sample. The chain is built from TRBV2 and TRBJ2-5; D not certain. The CDR3 has 11 residues. Trimming cost V 5 bases and J 5 bases, with 6 bases left between them. Germline V gives CDR1 SNHLY, CDR2 FYNNEI. In nucleotides, the CDR3 is TGTGCCAGCAGTCCCCTGGAGACCCAGTACTTC. Its protein is CASSPLETQYF.

This clone appeared many times. J is TRBJ2-7 and V is TRBV29-1; no clear D. CDR1 is SQVTM and CDR2 is ANQGSEA in the germline V gene. This CDR3 contains 13 residues. The V end lost 1 base, the J end lost 5 bases, and 12 bases lay between the germline ends. The CDR3 reads CSVEGPSPNEQYF. In DNA, the CDR3 is TGCAGCGTTGAAGGGCCTTCTCCCAACGAGCAGTACTTC.

The rearrangement links TRBV7-9 to TRBJ2-1; 15 nucleotides match TRBD2. Per the germline V gene, CDR1 is SEHNR and CDR2 is FQNEAQ (reference sequence). Germline trimming cut 4 bases from V and 8 bases from J; bases unmatched to any gene: 9. This CDR3 has 17 residues. The CDR3 bases are TGTGCCAGCAGCTCAGAGTCAGGACTAGCGGGAGGGTATGAGCAGTTCTTC. Amino acid sequence: CASSSESGLAGGYEQFF.

V and J are TRBV5-1 and TRBJ2-7; 8 nucleotides match TRBD2. V was pared by 4 bases and J by 2 bases, with 8 bases of the junction left unmatched. The CDR3 totals 15 residues. Germline V gene sequence: CDR1 SGHRS, CDR2 YFSETQ. CDR3 sequence: CASSRVSGTPYEQYF. CDR3 nucleotide sequence: TGCGCCAGCAGCCGAGTTAGCGGGACGCCCTACGAGCAGTACTTC.

This chain connects TRBV7-2 to TRBJ2-3; 14 bases line up with TRBD2. CDR1 is SGHTA and CDR2 is FQGNSA in the germline V gene. V was clipped by 5 bases and J by 8 bases; unmatched bases: 15. The length of the CDR3 is 18 residues. The CDR3 nucleotides are TGTGCCAGCAGCCGCTTCGGGACTAGCGGGAGACCCTCGGGTACGCAGTATTTT. It codes for CASSRFGTSGRPSGTQYF.

This clone showed up just a few times. The chain's CDR3 is CASSVAATSGELFF. CDR3 nucleotide sequence: TGTGCCAGCAGCGTAGCTGCTACCTCCGGGGAGCTGTTTTTT. The V and J genes are TRBV9 and TRBJ2-2; D ambiguous. The V gene's germline CDR1 is SGDLS and CDR2 YYNGEE. This CDR3 is built from 14 residues. V was cut by 0 bases and J by 6 bases, with 9 bases left in between. The entire variable domain, with the rest obtained from reference TRBV9 and TRBJ2-2, is as follows: DSGVTQTPKHLITATGQRVTLRCSPRSGDLSVYWYQQSLDQGLQFLIQYYNGEERAKGNILERFSAQQFPDLHSELNLSSLELGDSALYFCASSVAATSGELFFGEGSRLTVL.

This clone was counted only a few times. This chain connects TRBV7-9 to TRBJ2-5; TRBD1 agrees at 10 bases. CDR1 is SEHNR, CDR2 FQNEAQ, per germline (reference sequence). The CDR3 spans 13 residues. V trimming: 5 bases; J trimming: 5 bases; junction bases outside the gene matches: 2. CDR3 amino acids: CASSPGQGETQYF. In DNA form, the CDR3 reads TGTGCCAGCAGCCCGGGACAGGGGGAGACCCAGTACTTC.

This clone was recorded a few times. The chain is built from TRBV2 and TRBJ2-7; D gene ambiguous. The germline gives CDR1 SNHLY, CDR2 FYNNEI. This CDR3 has 14 amino acids. V was cut by 3 bases and J by 0 bases, with 9 bases left in between. In nucleotides, the CDR3 is TGTGCCAGCAGTGACAGACGGAGCTCCTACGAGCAGTACTTC. Translating it yields CASSDRRSSYEQYF.

This clone occurred a few times. The V call is TRBV7-9, the J call TRBJ1-4; D ambiguous. The CDR3 length is 15 residues. Germline CDR1 and CDR2: SEHNR and FQNEAQ (reference sequence). Trimming stripped 1 base from V and 8 bases from J, with 14 bases between. CDR3 sequence reads: CASSLEWSAEEKLFF. Written as DNA, the CDR3 is TGTGCCAGCAGCTTAGAGTGGTCAGCCGAGGAAAAACTGTTTTTT.

The gene calls are TRBV5-1 and TRBJ2-2, with 7 bases fitting TRBD2. The CDR3 has 15 residues. J was trimmed by 4 bases and V by 3 bases; bases with no gene match: 6. In germline, CDR1 is SGHRS, CDR2 YFSETQ. The CDR3 DNA reads TGCGCCAGCAGCTCCATGACTAGCAGCACCGGGGAGCTGTTTTTT. Translated, it gives CASSSMTSSTGELFF.

The chain has TRBV25-1 and TRBJ1-2; the D gene is possibly TRBD1 (5 bases). The CDR3 extends over 15 amino acids. Germline CDR1 and CDR2: MGHDK and SYGVNS. V was clipped by 2 bases and J by 0 bases, with 10 bases between them. CDR3 region: CASSEIDSPNYGYTF. The CDR3 DNA reads as TGTGCCAGCAGTGAAATAGACAGCCCTAACTATGGCTACACCTTC.

A word on this clone: In the same sample, other DNA sequences code for this CDR3. The rearrangement joins TRBV6-6 to TRBJ2-7, with 7 bases that match TRBD1. CDR1 is MNHNY and CDR2 is SVGAGI in the germline V gene (reference sequence). The CDR3 covers 14 residues. This chain's CDR3 is CASSYEAGGREQYV. Written as DNA, the CDR3 is TGTGCTAGCAGTTATGAGGCAGGGGGAAGGGAGCAGTACGTC.